Presented here are 20 T cell receptor beta chains from one specimen sequenced in a study of shared clonotypes between healthy human individuals (dated by TCRdb to 2019 to 2021). The library was prepared using the immunoSEQ multiplex PCR assay. Held by TCRdb, this immuneACCESS table contains in-frame sequences only and omits some clones. Under half of the omission traces to an unresolved V gene where checked; the cause of the rest is unknown. A total of about 1.5 million clones appear in this sample, nearly 99% of them only once. 0.45% of the sample lies in the top ten. What was sequenced was naive CD4+ T cells sorted from blood. Taken with the paper, the label for cell subset or site translates to: CD45RA+ positively selected. The receptors come from a man aged 30-40 years in good health.

This clone occurred once. The rearrangement joins TRBV19 to TRBJ2-2, with D tentatively TRBD1 (5 bases). The V and J ends lost 5 bases and 7 bases respectively, with 23 bases between them. Looked up from germline, CDR1 is LNHDA and CDR2 is SQIVND (reference sequence). This CDR3 contains 17 residues. As DNA, the CDR3 is TGTGCCAGTAGTGTCCCGGTCCAGGGTCCAATCTTCGGGGAGCTGTTTTTT. It encodes CASSVPVQGPIFGELFF.

The table lists this clone with a count of one. The chain is built from TRBV5-1 and TRBJ2-6; 9 bases align to TRBD1. V lost 0 bases and J lost 2; bases outside the gene matches: 0. The germline CDR1 and CDR2 sequences are SGHRS and YFSETQ. This CDR3 contains 16 residues. The DNA for the CDR3 is TGCGCCAGCAGCTTGGGGACAGGGGCTGGGGCCAACGTCCTGACTTTC. Its protein product is CASSLGTGAGANVLTF.

The J gene is TRBJ1-5, the V gene TRBV5-4; no clear D gene. Trimming shortened V by 0 bases and J by 5 bases, and 3 bases separated the two germline ends. Germline CDR1 is SGHNT and CDR2 is YYREEE (reference sequence). CDR3 size: 12 residues. Written as DNA, the CDR3 is TGTGCCAGCAGCTTGGCCGATCAGCCCCAGCATTTT. Amino acid sequence: CASSLADQPQHF.

This chain links TRBV9 with TRBJ1-4; D unresolved. CDR1 and CDR2 from the germline V gene are SGDLS and YYNGEE. The CDR3 has 18 amino acids. Trimming stripped 2 bases from V and 0 bases from J, with 17 bases between. The CDR3 loop reads CASSVRLAARATNEKLFF. For the CDR3, the DNA is TGTGCCAGCAGCGTCCGGCTCGCCGCCCGTGCAACTAATGAAAAACTGTTTTTT.

Only one count was recorded for this clone. The chain couples TRBV5-5 to TRBJ2-1; 11 nucleotides agree with TRBD1. With V trimmed by 3 bases and J by 2 bases, 7 bases remained unmatched. Germline-derived CDR1 and CDR2 are SGHKS and YYEKEE (reference sequence). The CDR3 loop spans 17 amino acids. Here the CDR3 reads CASSWRTGGAPYNEQFF. Written as DNA, the CDR3 is TGTGCCAGCAGCTGGAGGACAGGGGGCGCCCCCTACAATGAGCAGTTCTTC.

J is TRBJ2-5 and V is TRBV5-1; possibly TRBD2 for D (6 bases). The germline V gene has CDR1 SGHRS and CDR2 YFSETQ. Trimming removed 4 bases from V and 4 bases from J, with 14 bases in between. This CDR3 is built from 14 residues. The CDR3 nucleotides are TGCGCCAGCAGCCCCGAACCGGGGGTAGAGACCCAGTACTTC. It translates to CASSPEPGVETQYF.

The chain uses TRBV14 and TRBJ2-2; D perhaps matches TRBD1 (5 bases). Trimming removed 3 bases at V and 5 bases at J, with 16 bases between. Looked up from germline, CDR1 is SGHDN and CDR2 is FVKESK. The CDR3 runs 16 residues. As DNA, the CDR3 is TGTGCCAGCAGCCAGAAGAAGGGGATGCCGACCGGGGAGCTGTTTTTT. Protein sequence: CASSQKKGMPTGELFF.

The CDR3 DNA reads TGTGCCAGTAGTCCCCGGGGCCTTGTAGAGCAGTACTTC. Translation: CASSPRGLVEQYF. V usage is TRBV19 and J usage is TRBJ2-7; the D call may be TRBD1 or TRBD2 (5 bases each). V lost 5 bases and J 7 bases, leaving 15 bases between the germline ends. CDR1 and CDR2 from the germline V gene are LNHDA and SQIVND (reference sequence). The CDR3 is 13 amino acids. Full variable domain (rest looked up from reference TRBV19 and TRBJ2-7): DGGITQSPKYLFRKEGQNVTLSCEQNLNHDAMYWYRQDPGQGLRLIYYSQIVNDFQKGDIAEGYSVSREKKESFPLTVTSAQKNPTAFYLCASSPRGLVEQYFGPGTRLTVT.

The rearrangement joins TRBV4-1 to TRBJ2-7; D uncertain. The CDR3 consists of 13 residues. CDR1 and CDR2 from the germline V gene are MGHRA and YSYEKL. V gave up 4 bases and J gave up 5 bases, with 12 bases separating them. The CDR3 DNA reads TGCGCCAGCAGCCTCTTCATTTTCAACGAGCAGTACTTC. Its protein is CASSLFIFNEQYF.

About this clone: Other nucleotide sequences from this sample produce the same CDR3. The rearrangement uses TRBV11-3 and TRBJ2-1; tentative D call: TRBD2 (6 bases). The CDR3 consists of 15 residues. The V end was cut by 3 bases, the J end by 0 bases, with 9 bases between. The V gene's germline CDR1 is SGHNT and CDR2 YENEEA. Here the CDR3 reads CASSFSGSSYNEQFF. The CDR3 DNA is TGTGCCAGCAGCTTCTCCGGGAGCTCCTACAATGAGCAGTTCTTC.

The CDR3 nucleotides read TGTGCCAGCACCTCCGCTAGCGGGAGGGAGCAGTACTTC. Its protein is CASTSASGREQYF. The J gene is TRBJ2-7, the V gene TRBV5-6; the match to TRBD2 covers 11 bases. This CDR3 is 13 amino acids long. The V and J ends lost 6 bases and 7 bases, in that order; junction bases with no gene match: 6. Germline V gene lookup returns CDR1 SGHDT and CDR2 YYEEEE.

The chain is built from TRBV6-1 and TRBJ2-6, with TRBD1 matching 8 bases. Trimming removed 2 bases from V and 0 bases from J; junction bases left unmatched: 6. The CDR3 sequence is 18 residues long. The germline gives CDR1 MNHNS, CDR2 SASEGT. This CDR3 reads CASSEQRTGISGANVLTF. The CDR3 nucleotides read TGTGCCAGCAGTGAACAAAGGACAGGGATCTCTGGGGCCAACGTCCTGACTTTC.

This chain joins TRBV15 and TRBJ2-7; TRBD2 aligns across 9 bases. The germline gives CDR1 LNHNV, CDR2 YYDKDF (reference sequence). The CDR3 covers 15 residues. The ends lost 1 base at V and 4 bases at J; junction bases unmatched: 5. The CDR3 DNA is TGTGCCACCAGCAGAGGGACTAGCGAAAGGTACGAGCAGTACTTC. Its translation is CATSRGTSERYEQYF.

J is TRBJ2-5 and V is TRBV4-1; no clear D. The V gene's germline CDR1 is MGHRA and CDR2 YSYEKL. Trimming took off 3 bases at V and 2 bases at J, with 7 bases between the two ends. The CDR3 extends over 13 amino acids. The CDR3 DNA sequence: TGCGCCAGCAGCCAGCAACTTCAAGAGACCCAGTACTTC. Its protein product is CASSQQLQETQYF.

This rearrangement joins TRBV11-3 to TRBJ2-1; no clear D. Trimming took off 1 base at V and 5 bases at J, with 6 bases between the two ends. Germline CDR1 SGHNT, CDR2 YENEEA. CDR3 size: 13 residues. The CDR3 bases are TGTGCCAGCAGCTTAGGGCGGAACAATGAGCAGTTCTTC. Amino acid sequence: CASSLGRNNEQFF. The full variable domain, in which reference TRBV11-3 and TRBJ2-1 provide the parts outside the CDR3, is EAGVVQSPRYKIIEKKQPVAFWCNPISGHNTLYWYLQNLGQGPELLIRYENEEAVDDSQLPKDRFSAERLKGVDSTLKIQPAELGDSAVYLCASSLGRNNEQFFGPGTRLTVL.

The V gene is TRBV11-2, the J gene TRBJ2-1; 9 bases are a match to TRBD2. V lost 1 base to trimming and J lost 3 bases; unmatched junction nucleotides: 4. Germline V gives CDR1 SGHAT, CDR2 FQNNGV. The CDR3 consists of 16 residues. The CDR3 reads CASSLVTLAGYNEQFF. The CDR3 DNA is TGTGCCAGCAGCTTAGTTACACTAGCGGGCTACAATGAGCAGTTCTTC. Full variable domain (outside the CDR3, taken from reference TRBV11-2 and TRBJ2-1): EAGVAQSPRYKIIEKRQSVAFWCNPISGHATLYWYQQILGQGPKLLIQFQNNGVVDDSQLPKDRFSAERLKGVDSTLKIQPAKLEDSAVYLCASSLVTLAGYNEQFFGPGTRLTVL.

This sequence joins TRBV7-9 and TRBJ1-1, with D uncertain. The CDR3 sequence is 14 residues long. Trimming left V 3 bases short and J 0 bases short, with 8 bases between. Germline V gene data show CDR1 as SEHNR and CDR2 as FQNEAQ (reference sequence). The CDR3 DNA reads TGTGCCAGCAGCTTGGAACAGCTGAACACTGAAGCTTTCTTT. This codes for CASSLEQLNTEAFF.

The chain uses TRBV5-6 and TRBJ2-1; the D is unclear. Trimming took 6 bases from V and 5 from J, leaving 9 bases between them. CDR3 length: 12 residues. CDR1 and CDR2 from the germline V gene are SGHDT and YYEEEE. The CDR3 loop reads CASTRRHNEQFF. CDR3 in DNA: TGTGCCAGCACCCGTCGCCACAATGAGCAGTTCTTC.

The chain carries TRBV29-1 and TRBJ2-5, with a weak D call TRBD2 (5 bases). Germline values: CDR1 SQVTM, CDR2 ANQGSEA. CDR3 length: 10 residues. Trimming removed 3 bases from V and 7 bases from J, with 6 bases in between. The CDR3 spells CSVDRGTQYF. DNA for the CDR3: TGCAGCGTTGATCGGGGGACCCAGTACTTC. Full variable domain (rest looked up from reference TRBV29-1 and TRBJ2-5): SAVISQKPSRDICQRGTSLTIQCQVDSQVTMMFWYRQQPGQSLTLIATANQGSEATYESGFVIDKFPISRPNLTFSTLTVSNMSPEDSSIYLCSVDRGTQYFGPGTRLLVL.

V gene TRBV2 combines with J gene TRBJ2-3; D is uncertain. The CDR3 loop spans 13 amino acids. Trimming stripped 10 bases from V and 4 bases from J, with 15 bases between. Germline CDR1 and CDR2: SNHLY and FYNNEI. The CDR3 nucleotides are TGTGCCACCCACCCCCGGGCGGCAGATACGCAGTATTTT. Residues: CATHPRAADTQYF.